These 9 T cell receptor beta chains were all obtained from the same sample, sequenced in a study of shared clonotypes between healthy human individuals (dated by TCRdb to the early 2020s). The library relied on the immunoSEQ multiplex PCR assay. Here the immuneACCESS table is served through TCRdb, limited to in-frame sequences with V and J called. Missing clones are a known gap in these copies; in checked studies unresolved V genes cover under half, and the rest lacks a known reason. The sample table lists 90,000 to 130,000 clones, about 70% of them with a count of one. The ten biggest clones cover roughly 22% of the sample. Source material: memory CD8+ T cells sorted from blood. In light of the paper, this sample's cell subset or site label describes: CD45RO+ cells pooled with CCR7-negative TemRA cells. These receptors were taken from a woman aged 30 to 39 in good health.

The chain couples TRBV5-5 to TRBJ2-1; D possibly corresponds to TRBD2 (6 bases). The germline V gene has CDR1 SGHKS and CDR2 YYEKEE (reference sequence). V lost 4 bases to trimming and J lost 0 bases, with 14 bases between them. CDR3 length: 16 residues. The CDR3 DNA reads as TGTGCCAGCAGCCCCAGCCCGACTAGCTCCTACAATGAGCAGTTCTTC. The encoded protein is CASSPSPTSSYNEQFF.

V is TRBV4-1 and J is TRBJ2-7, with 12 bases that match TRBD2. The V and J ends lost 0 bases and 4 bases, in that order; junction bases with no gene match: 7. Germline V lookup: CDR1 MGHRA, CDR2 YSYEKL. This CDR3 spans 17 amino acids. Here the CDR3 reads CASSQEPTSGSGYEQYF. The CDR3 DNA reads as TGCGCCAGCAGCCAAGAACCGACTAGCGGGAGTGGGTACGAGCAGTACTTC.

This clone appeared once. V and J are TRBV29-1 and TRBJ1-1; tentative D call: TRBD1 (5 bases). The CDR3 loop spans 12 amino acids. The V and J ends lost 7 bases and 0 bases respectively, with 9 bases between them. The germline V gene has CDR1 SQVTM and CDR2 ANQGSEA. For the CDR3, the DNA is TGCAGCGCCGACAGTCTGAACACTGAAGCTTTCTTT. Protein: CSADSLNTEAFF.

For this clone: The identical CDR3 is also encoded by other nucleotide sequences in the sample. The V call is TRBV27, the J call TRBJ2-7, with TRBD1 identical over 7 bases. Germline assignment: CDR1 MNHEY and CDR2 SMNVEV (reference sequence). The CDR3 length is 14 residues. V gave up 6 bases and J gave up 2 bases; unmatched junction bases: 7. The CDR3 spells CASSPTGTTYEQYF. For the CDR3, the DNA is TGTGCCAGCAGCCCGACAGGGACAACCTACGAGCAGTACTTC.

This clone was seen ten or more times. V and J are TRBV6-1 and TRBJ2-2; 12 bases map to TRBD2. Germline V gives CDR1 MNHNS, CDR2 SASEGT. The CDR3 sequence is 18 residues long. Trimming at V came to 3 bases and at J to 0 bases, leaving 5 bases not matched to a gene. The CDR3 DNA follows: TGTGCCAGCAGTGACGGGACTAGCGGGTTCGCGAACACCGGGGAGCTGTTTTTT. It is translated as CASSDGTSGFANTGELFF.

CDR3 bases: TGTGCCAGCAGCTTAGTGGTCCTAGCGGGAGGCCGCCACGAGCAGTACTTC. Protein: CASSLVVLAGGRHEQYF. The gene calls are TRBV7-2 and TRBJ2-7, with 11 bases lining up with TRBD2. V shed 1 base, J shed 5 bases, and the junction held 10 bases outside the gene matches. Per the germline V gene, CDR1 is SGHTA and CDR2 is FQGNSA. The CDR3 is made up of 17 amino acids.

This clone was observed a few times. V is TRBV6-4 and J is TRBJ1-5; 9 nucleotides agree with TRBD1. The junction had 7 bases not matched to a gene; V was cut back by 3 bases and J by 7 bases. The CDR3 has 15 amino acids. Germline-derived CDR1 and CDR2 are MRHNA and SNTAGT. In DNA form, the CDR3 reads TGTGCCAGCAGTGAGGGACAGGGTTCACCCCAGCCCCAGCATTTT. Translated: CASSEGQGSPQPQHF.

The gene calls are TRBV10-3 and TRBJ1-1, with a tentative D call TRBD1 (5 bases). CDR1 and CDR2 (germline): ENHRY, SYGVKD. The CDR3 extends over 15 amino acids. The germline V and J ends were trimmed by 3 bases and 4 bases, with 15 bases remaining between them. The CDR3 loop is CAISDKRGNTTEAFF. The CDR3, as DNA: TGTGCCATCAGTGACAAAAGGGGTAATACCACTGAAGCTTTCTTT.

The CDR3 DNA is TGTGCCAGCAGCCAAGAACCCGGGAACTACAATGAGCAGTTCTTC. It specifies CASSQEPGNYNEQFF. The chain joins TRBV7-9 to TRBJ2-1; weak D call: TRBD2 (5 bases). Germline V gene data show CDR1 as SEHNR and CDR2 as FQNEAQ (reference sequence). CDR3 length: 15 residues. V was pared by 5 bases and J by 3 bases, with 14 bases between. The full variable domain, in which reference TRBV7-9 and TRBJ2-1 provide the parts outside the CDR3, is DTGVSQNPRHKITKRGQNVTFRCDPISEHNRLYWYRQTLGQGPEFLTYFQNEAQLEKSRLLSDRFSAERPKGSFSTLEIQRTEQGDSAMYLCASSQEPGNYNEQFFGPGTRLTVL.